The entry below gives a single T cell receptor (beta chain) sequence along with its context. This sample stems from a study of resident and recirculating memory T cells in vitiligo. In the study overall: No cells were sorted; samples were homogenized just before genomic DNA extraction.

Stable vitiligo meant no lesion change over the previous 6 months. Confetti depigmentation, marking active vitiligo, was absent in these patients. This CDR3 is 13 amino acids long. Unmatched junction bases numbered 4, after V lost 2 bases and J lost 6 bases. Germline V gives CDR1 SGHRS, CDR2 YFSETQ. Repertoires were generated with immunoSEQ multiplex PCR, while TCRdb's copy carries only in-frame clones and drops some. Of about 76,000 clones detected, roughly 94% appear once; the ten largest clones hold 5%. The sequenced sample consisted of blood. The rearrangement links TRBV5-1 to TRBJ1-2, with 7 bases that match TRBD1. The TCR originated in a male donor with vitiligo. The CDR3 spells CASSLGGGNGYTF. Here the CDR3 DNA reads TGCGCCAGCAGCTTAGGGGGCGGCAATGGCTACACCTTC.